This T cell receptor beta chain was identified during a study of vaccination and CD4 T cells after COVID-19. Study background: Stimulation of cells relied on overlapping spike peptides derived from SARS-CoV-2, HCoV-NL63, HCoV-OC43 and HCoV-229E.

As for treatment: approximately 9-day PBMC culture with coronavirus spike peptide pools or control peptides (ViraFEST assay). ViraFEST sequenced TCRs after peptide-pool expansion of antigen-specific T cells. Sequence data for DNA of cultured CD4+ T cells were generated by the Oncomine TCR Beta short-read assay. Scientists extracted genomic DNA from CD4+ T cells grown in culture. TCRdb reprocessed the PCR reads with MiXCR, giving one entry per CDR3 protein. The sample has about 11,000 distinct CDR3 sequences; approximately 70% are singletons. General study findings and limits: Early post-infection timepoints were not included, and relatively few convalescent patients were studied.

On this clonotype: The antigen remains unidentified. A much larger clone lies a single base off, so this may be a read error.

The TCR comes from a human donor who had recovered from COVID-19. Sequenced: CD4+ T cells from blood, cultured in vitro.

The CDR3 DNA reads TGTGCCAGCAGCTCAGAAGTGAACACTGAAGCTTTCTTT. Translating it yields CASSSEVNTEAFF. The gene calls are TRBV7-6 and TRBJ1-1; D not resolved. Per the germline V gene, CDR1 is SGHVS and CDR2 is FNYEAQ. The CDR3 is made up of 13 amino acids. Trimming left V 4 bases short and J 0 bases short, with 6 bases between.